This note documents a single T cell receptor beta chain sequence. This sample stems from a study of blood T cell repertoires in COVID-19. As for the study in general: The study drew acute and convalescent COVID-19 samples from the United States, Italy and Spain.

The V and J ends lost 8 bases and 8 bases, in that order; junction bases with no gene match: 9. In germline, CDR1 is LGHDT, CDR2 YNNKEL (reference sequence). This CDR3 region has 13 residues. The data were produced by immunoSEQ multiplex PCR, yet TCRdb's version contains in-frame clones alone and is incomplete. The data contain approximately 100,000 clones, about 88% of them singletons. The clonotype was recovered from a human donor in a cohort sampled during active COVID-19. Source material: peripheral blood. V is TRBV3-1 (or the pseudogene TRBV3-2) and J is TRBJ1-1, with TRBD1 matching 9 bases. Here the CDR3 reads CASRHGTGTEAFF. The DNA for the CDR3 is TGTGCCAGCCGTCACGGGACAGGGACCGAAGCTTTCTTT.